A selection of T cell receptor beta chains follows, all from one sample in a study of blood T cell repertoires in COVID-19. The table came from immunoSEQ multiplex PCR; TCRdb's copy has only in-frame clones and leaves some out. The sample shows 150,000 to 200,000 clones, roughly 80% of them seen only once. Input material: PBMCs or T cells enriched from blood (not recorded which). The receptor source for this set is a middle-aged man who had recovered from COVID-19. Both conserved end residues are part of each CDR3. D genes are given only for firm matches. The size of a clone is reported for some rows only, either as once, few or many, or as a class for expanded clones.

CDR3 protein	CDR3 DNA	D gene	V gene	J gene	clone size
CASSLKRGGSNEQYF	TGTGCCAGCAGCTTGAAGCGGGGGGGGTCCAACGAGCAGTACTTC	TRBD2	TRBV7-2	TRBJ2-7	few
CASLAGGSYNEQFF	TGTGCCAGCCTAGCGGGAGGGTCCTACAATGAGCAGTTCTTC	TRBD2	TRBV28	TRBJ2-1	.
CASKGTGQGHQPQHF	TGTGCCAGTAAAGGAACGGGACAGGGCCATCAGCCCCAGCATTTT	TRBD1	TRBV19	TRBJ1-5	.
CASSLVGVSSGNTIYF	TGCGCCAGCAGCTTGGTCGGAGTATCGTCTGGAAACACCATATATTTT	.	TRBV5-1	TRBJ1-3	.
CASSSDGGPSGYTF	TGTGCCAGTAGTTCGGACGGCGGGCCCTCTGGCTACACCTTC	.	TRBV19	TRBJ1-2	few
CASGHAGRGTEAFF	TGTGCTAGTGGCCATGCGGGACGGGGGACTGAAGCTTTCTTT	.	TRBV12-5	TRBJ1-1	once
CATSREPAGGSVVYGYTF	TGTGCCACCAGCAGAGAGCCCGCGGGGGGATCGGTTGTCTATGGCTACACCTTC	.	TRBV15	TRBJ1-2	.
CASSQDHGTLSSGNTIYF	TGTGCCAGCAGCCAAGATCACGGGACACTCAGCTCTGGAAACACCATATATTTT	.	TRBV3-1/TRBV3-2	TRBJ1-3	.
CASRTNRDRPGEQYF	TGTGCCAGCAGGACTAACAGGGACAGGCCGGGGGAGCAGTACTTC	TRBD1	TRBV28	TRBJ2-7	.
CASSLEGGYNEQFF	TGCGCCAGCAGCTTGGAAGGGGGATACAATGAGCAGTTCTTC	.	TRBV5-1	TRBJ2-1	.
CASSTRRDRGDTGELFF	TGTGCCAGCAGTACCCGTCGGGACAGGGGAGACACCGGGGAGCTGTTTTTT	TRBD1	TRBV28	TRBJ2-2	.
CASSRGSSYNEQFF	TGTGCCAGCAGTCGCGGGAGCTCCTACAATGAGCAGTTCTTC	TRBD2	TRBV9	TRBJ2-1	.
CASRHRDRAGGELFF	TGTGCCAGCAGGCACCGGGACAGGGCTGGCGGGGAGCTGTTTTTT	TRBD1	TRBV6-5	TRBJ2-2	.
CASGLAGSTDTQYF	TGTGCCAGCGGGCTAGCGGGGAGCACAGATACGCAGTATTTT	TRBD2	TRBV25-1	TRBJ2-3	once
CASMAFAGGYTDTQYF	TGTGCCAGCATGGCCTTCGCGGGGGGATACACAGATACGCAGTATTTT	TRBD2	TRBV27	TRBJ2-3	once
CASSKNRGANYGYTF	TGTGCCAGCAGTAAGAACAGGGGAGCTAACTATGGCTACACCTTC	TRBD1	TRBV11-1	TRBJ1-2	once
CASSGLAGGLGGTDTQYF	TGCGCCAGCAGCGGCCTGGCGGGGGGCCTAGGGGGCACAGATACGCAGTATTTT	TRBD2	TRBV5-1	TRBJ2-3	once
CASGRVGYTF	TGTGCCAGCGGGAGGGTGGGCTACACCTTC	.	TRBV2	TRBJ1-2	.
CATSRVQEDTQYF	TGTGCCACCAGCAGAGTACAGGAAGATACGCAGTATTTT	.	TRBV15	TRBJ2-3	.
CASSPGTTSYEQYF	TGTGCCAGCAGTCCCGGGACAACGTCCTACGAGCAGTACTTC	.	TRBV28	TRBJ2-7	.
CASRQTTGDYGYTF	TGTGCCAGCAGGCAGACCACAGGGGACTATGGCTACACCTTC	TRBD1	TRBV3-1/TRBV3-2	TRBJ1-2	.
CASQEGASNSPLHF	TGTGCCAGCCAGGAAGGGGCCAGTAATTCACCCCTCCACTTT	.	TRBV9	TRBJ1-6	.
CASTRGVLQFF	TGTGCCAGTACCAGGGGGGTCCTGCAGTTCTTC	.	TRBV19	TRBJ2-1	.
CAWGIRGKGTDTQYF	TGTGCCTGGGGAATCAGGGGCAAAGGCACAGATACGCAGTATTTT	.	TRBV30	TRBJ2-3	.
CASRRWTENGYTF	TGTGCCAGCAGGCGCTGGACAGAAAATGGCTACACCTTC	.	TRBV3-1/TRBV3-2	TRBJ1-2	.
CASSWGQGGAIGEKLFF	TGCGCCAGCAGCTGGGGACAGGGTGGGGCTATCGGAGAAAAACTGTTTTTT	TRBD1	TRBV5-1	TRBJ1-4	.
CASSIGQGDYNEQFF	TGTGCCAGTAGTATTGGGCAGGGGGATTACAATGAGCAGTTCTTC	TRBD1	TRBV19	TRBJ2-1	.
CASNLNSGTGGNQPQHF	TGTGCCAGCAACTTAAATTCGGGAACAGGGGGTAATCAGCCCCAGCATTTT	TRBD1	TRBV28	TRBJ1-5	.
CASTSTGSQKLFF	TGTGCCAGTACCTCTACGGGGTCTCAAAAACTGTTTTTT	.	TRBV19	TRBJ1-4	.
CASSLEQGALDQPQHF	TGTGCCAGCAGCTTAGAGCAGGGGGCCCTGGATCAGCCCCAGCATTTT	TRBD1	TRBV7-9	TRBJ1-5	.
CASGPQGAGLAKNIQYF	TGTGCCAGCGGGCCCCAGGGGGCGGGGCTAGCCAAAAACATTCAGTACTTC	TRBD1	TRBV2	TRBJ2-4	.
CASRIKWGLLSSYNSPLHF	TGTGCAAGTCGCATCAAATGGGGGCTCCTGAGCTCCTATAATTCACCCCTCCACTTT	.	TRBV12-2	TRBJ1-6	.
CASSLSAKYQETQYF	TGTGCCAGCAGCTTAAGTGCGAAGTACCAAGAGACCCAGTACTTC	.	TRBV7-3	TRBJ2-5	once
CASSQELYNEQFF	TGTGCCAGCAGCCAAGAACTCTACAATGAGCAGTTCTTC	.	TRBV4-2	TRBJ2-1	.
CASRRSGNTDTQYF	TGTGCCAGCAGGCGTAGCGGGAACACAGATACGCAGTATTTT	TRBD2	TRBV13	TRBJ2-3	.
CASSAPDLRGEQFF	TGCGCCAGCAGCGCCCCGGACCTCAGGGGAGAGCAGTTCTTC	.	TRBV5-1	TRBJ2-1	.
CASSTDRSPNTGELFF	TGTGCCAGCAGCACCGACAGGAGCCCGAACACCGGGGAGCTGTTTTTT	.	TRBV5-8	TRBJ2-2	.
CASTPRGGGNSPLHF	TGTGCCAGCACTCCCCGGGGGGGCGGTAATTCACCCCTCCACTTT	.	TRBV6-5	TRBJ1-6	.
CASSALPGQGAHEQYF	TGTGCCAGTAGTGCCTTACCGGGACAGGGGGCCCACGAGCAGTACTTC	TRBD1	TRBV19	TRBJ2-7	.
CASSPTSPDTQYF	TGTGCCAGCAGCCCGACTAGCCCAGATACGCAGTATTTT	TRBD2	TRBV7-8	TRBJ2-3	.
CASSLIDRGGETQYF	TGCGCCAGCAGCTTGATTGACAGGGGGGGAGAGACCCAGTACTTC	TRBD1	TRBV5-1	TRBJ2-5	.
CASSEHSWGTGEETQYF	TGTGCCAGCAGTGAACATAGTTGGGGGACAGGGGAAGAGACCCAGTACTTC	TRBD1	TRBV6-1	TRBJ2-5	.
CASSQDQSITEAFF	TGTGCCAGCAGCCAAGATCAGTCCATCACTGAAGCTTTCTTT	.	TRBV3-1/TRBV3-2	TRBJ1-1	.
CASSSSGILSYEQYF	TGTGCCAGCAGCTCGAGCGGGATTCTGTCCTACGAGCAGTACTTC	TRBD2	TRBV7-6	TRBJ2-7	.
CASSDFSGTGSTDTQYF	TGTGCCAGCAGTGACTTTTCCGGGACAGGTAGCACAGATACGCAGTATTTT	TRBD1	TRBV25-1	TRBJ2-3	few
CASSLGQGLTNEKLFF	TGTGCCAGCAGTTTGGGGCAGGGGTTAACTAATGAAAAACTGTTTTTT	.	TRBV28	TRBJ1-4	.
CASSVTGPYGYTF	TGTGCCAGCAGTGTAACAGGGCCTTACGGCTACACCTTC	.	TRBV12-3/TRBV12-4	TRBJ1-2	.
CASSFGLYEQYF	TGTGCCAGCAGCTTCGGACTCTACGAGCAGTACTTC	.	TRBV7-8	TRBJ2-7	.
CASSVGPAGGGANVLTF	TGTGCCAGCAGCGTAGGCCCAGCGGGAGGTGGGGCCAACGTCCTGACTTTC	TRBD2	TRBV9	TRBJ2-6	.
CATSDGAAVGYTF	TGTGCCACCAGTGATGGGGCCGCCGTAGGCTACACCTTC	.	TRBV24-1	TRBJ1-2	.
CATSVIFGGYNQPQHF	TGTGCCACCAGTGTCATTTTCGGGGGTTACAATCAGCCCCAGCATTTT	.	TRBV24-1	TRBJ1-5	.
CASKGTSGTYNEQFF	TGTGCCAGCAAGGGGACTAGCGGGACCTACAATGAGCAGTTCTTC	TRBD2	TRBV14	TRBJ2-1	.
CASSPPSGNEQFF	TGTGCCAGCTCACCACCGAGTGGCAATGAGCAGTTCTTC	.	TRBV18	TRBJ2-1	once
CASSLFGGRATEAFF	TGTGCCAGCAGCTTATTTGGGGGGAGGGCCACTGAAGCTTTCTTT	.	TRBV7-3	TRBJ1-1	.
CASSLGGYNYGYTF	TGTGCCAGCAGTTTGGGGGGTTATAACTATGGCTACACCTTC	.	TRBV28	TRBJ1-2	.
CAWSGNGETQYF	TGTGCCTGGAGCGGGAATGGGGAGACCCAGTACTTC	.	TRBV30	TRBJ2-5	.
CSVGGLQETQYF	TGCAGCGTTGGAGGTCTCCAAGAGACCCAGTACTTC	.	TRBV29-1	TRBJ2-5	.
CSAENRETQYF	TGCAGTGCAGAGAATCGGGAGACCCAGTACTTC	.	TRBV20-1	TRBJ2-5	.
CASSLIQGWNTEAFF	TGTGCCAGCAGTTTAATTCAGGGATGGAACACTGAAGCTTTCTTT	.	TRBV28	TRBJ1-1	.